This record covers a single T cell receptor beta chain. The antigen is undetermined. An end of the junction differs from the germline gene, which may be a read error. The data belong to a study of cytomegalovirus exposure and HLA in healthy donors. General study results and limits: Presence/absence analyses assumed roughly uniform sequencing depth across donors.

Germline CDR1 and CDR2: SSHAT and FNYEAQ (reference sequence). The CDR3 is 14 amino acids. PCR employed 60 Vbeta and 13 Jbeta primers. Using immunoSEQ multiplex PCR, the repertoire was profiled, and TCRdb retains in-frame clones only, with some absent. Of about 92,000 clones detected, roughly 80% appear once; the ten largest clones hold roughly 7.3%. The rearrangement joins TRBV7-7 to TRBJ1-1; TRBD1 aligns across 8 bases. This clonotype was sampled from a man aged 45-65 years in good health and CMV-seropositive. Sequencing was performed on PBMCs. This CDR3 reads CASSSKDRDTEAFF. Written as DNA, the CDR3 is TGTGCTAGCAGCTCCAAGGACAGGGACACTGAAGCTTTCTTT.